The source of this T cell receptor (beta chain) is a study of T-cell reconstitution after alpha-beta-depleted transplantation in children. CDR1 is DFQATT, CDR2 SNEGSKA, per germline (reference sequence). This CDR3 has 13 amino acids. V shed 8 bases and J shed 0 bases, with 12 bases lying between them. This clonotype came up many times. The TCRbeta library incorporated unique molecular identifiers. TCRdb used MiXCR to reprocess the PCR reads, holding one entry per CDR3 protein. Of 200,000 to 250,000 distinct CDR3 sequences listed, 20% to 30% were seen once; the top ten hold 2% to 3%. Source: PBMCs, taken before TCRalphabeta/CD19-depleted stem cell transplant. The J gene is TRBJ2-3, the V gene TRBV20-1; D uncertain. The TCR originated in a girl aged 2 to 9 with Fanconi anemia, due to receive a stem cell transplant. CDR3 residues: CSIAKTSTDTQYF. CDR3 in DNA: TGCAGTATAGCAAAGACTAGCACAGATACGCAGTATTTT.